One T cell receptor (beta chain) is described in this entry. As yet, its antigen is unknown. Germline assignment: CDR1 MDHEN and CDR2 SYDVKM. V lost 5 bases and J lost 5; bases outside the gene matches: 4. This CDR3 is built from 15 residues. The source of the sample is a study of cytomegalovirus exposure and HLA in healthy donors. Across the study: A prior study identified approximately 110 million unique TCR beta sequences from 200 million or so T cells. Findings and caveats of the study: In the analysis, some V segments, TRBV6-2 and TRBV6-3 included, were excluded as indistinguishable. Productive status was seen about 87% or about 30% of the time for most TCR beta V segments in an earlier analysis. Analysis performed later showed TCR beta chains linked to HLA being more clonally expanded than equally common others.

Researchers ran the PCR with 60 Vbeta and 13 Jbeta primers. The assay was immunoSEQ multiplex PCR, and TCRdb's table has in-frame clones only and misses some. This table holds approximately 42,000 clones. This TCR derives from a male donor in good health and CMV-seronegative. The chain recombines TRBV28 with TRBJ2-2; 11 nucleotides align to TRBD2. Sequencing was done on a sample of PBMCs. The DNA for the CDR3 is TGTGCCAGCAGTCCCCGACTAGCGGGAACCGGGGAGCTGTTTTTT. This gives the protein CASSPRLAGTGELFF.